These 7 T cell receptor beta chains were sequenced from one sample in a study of blood T cell repertoires in COVID-19. TCRdb's table, derived via immunoSEQ multiplex PCR, lists solely in-frame clones and lacks some. The sample has 200,000 to 300,000 clones, 83% seen once; the top ten hold more than 5.5%. Sequencing used peripheral blood. Source of these receptors: a human donor in a cohort sampled during active COVID-19.

CDR3 protein: CASSFTDTGELFF. CDR3 nucleotide sequence: TGTGCCAGCAGCTTTACAGACACCGGGGAGCTGTTTTTT. The rearrangement joins TRBV7-6 to TRBJ2-2, with D unclear. CDR1 and CDR2 (germline): SGHVS, FNYEAQ. V was cut by 3 bases and J by 3 bases, with 5 bases left in between. The CDR3 is made up of 13 amino acids.

This clone was picked up a small number of times. This chain links TRBV7-9 with TRBJ1-2; 9 nucleotides agree with TRBD1. The CDR3 totals 16 residues. CDR1 is SEHNR and CDR2 is FQNEAQ in the germline V gene (reference sequence). Losses at the gene ends were 5 bases for V and 8 bases for J; bases not matched to a gene: 15. The CDR3 DNA reads as TGTGCCAGCAGCGTTCTTGGGACAGGGAATCTCGTCGGCTACACCTTC. Encoded protein: CASSVLGTGNLVGYTF.

The chain joins TRBV11-2 to TRBJ1-4; D remains ambiguous. This CDR3 has 17 amino acids. Trimming left V 0 bases short and J 8 bases short, with 19 bases between. In germline, CDR1 is SGHAT, CDR2 FQNNGV. The CDR3 here is CASSLDGVRGIGEKLFF. Here the CDR3 DNA reads TGTGCCAGCAGCTTAGATGGGGTTCGGGGTATAGGGGAAAAACTGTTTTTT.

The CDR3 coding sequence is TGCGCCAGCAGCCTCCTTGGACTAGCAGGGGAGACCCAGTACTTC. Translated: CASSLLGLAGETQYF. The V call is TRBV5-1, the J call TRBJ2-5, with TRBD2 matching 8 bases. The trim removed 4 bases at V and 5 bases at J, leaving 10 bases unmatched. This CDR3 is built from 15 residues. CDR1 SGHRS and CDR2 YFSETQ come from the germline V gene.

The chain joins TRBV5-1 to TRBJ2-7, with 9 bases identical to TRBD1. The trim removed 2 bases at V and 0 bases at J, leaving 9 bases unmatched. The germline CDR1 and CDR2 sequences are SGHRS and YFSETQ. The CDR3 is 17 amino acids. CDR3 nucleotides: TGCGCCAGCAGCTTACCGGGACAGGGCTCCTACTCCTACGAGCAGTACTTC. It encodes CASSLPGQGSYSYEQYF. Combining the CDR3 with reference TRBV5-1 and TRBJ2-7 gives the whole variable domain KAGVTQTPRYLIKTRGQQVTLSCSPISGHRSVSWYQQTPGQGLQFLFEYFSETQRNKGNFPGRFSGRQFSNSRSEMNVSTLELGDSALYLCASSLPGQGSYSYEQYFGPGTRLTVT.

The chain uses TRBV5-5 and TRBJ2-1; TRBD2 agrees at 7 bases. CDR3 size: 15 residues. V was pared by 0 bases and J by 7 bases, with 7 bases of the junction left unmatched. Germline V gene data show CDR1 as SGHKS and CDR2 as YYEKEE (reference sequence). The CDR3 region has the DNA TGTGCCAGCAGCTTGGAGGGAGGGGCCCTAAATGAGCAGTTCTTC. It codes for CASSLEGGALNEQFF.

V usage is TRBV27 and J usage is TRBJ1-1, with TRBD1 matching over 8 bases. Germline CDR1 reads MNHEY; CDR2 reads SMNVEV (reference sequence). The CDR3 has 16 residues. Germline trimming cut 5 bases from V and 3 bases from J; bases unmatched to any gene: 11. CDR3 nucleotide sequence: TGTGCCAGCAGTGAGAACAGGGGGAGTTTGGACACTGAAGCTTTCTTT. This gives the protein CASSENRGSLDTEAFF.